What follows is one T cell receptor beta chain and its context. This sample was included in a study of blood T cell repertoires in COVID-19. For the study at large: Sites in the United States, Italy and Spain provided acute and convalescent COVID-19 samples. The cDNA or gDNA used as material had been derived from T cells, B-cell-depleted T cells, or PBMCs.

Original processing notes: Estimates of nucleated cell counts were drawn from the amplification of reference gene primers. The data were produced by immunoSEQ multiplex PCR, yet TCRdb's version contains in-frame clones alone and is incomplete. The V and J calls and clone size were taken over from that table, and D and trimming were inferred from the DNA. Found here are 71,000 or so clones, over 75% of them singletons; the top ten hold 11%. This sequence originates from a man aged 45-60 years with acute or convalescent COVID-19. Sequencing input: peripheral blood.

The CDR3 DNA reads TGCGCCAGCAGCCAACCCGGACAGCTTAATAGCAATCAGCCCCAGCATTTT. Its protein product is CASSQPGQLNSNQPQHF. V usage is TRBV4-1 and J usage is TRBJ1-5, with D perhaps matching TRBD1 (6 bases). There are 17 residues in the CDR3. Looked up from germline, CDR1 is MGHRA and CDR2 is YSYEKL. The V and J ends lost 2 bases and 0 bases respectively, with 14 bases between them.